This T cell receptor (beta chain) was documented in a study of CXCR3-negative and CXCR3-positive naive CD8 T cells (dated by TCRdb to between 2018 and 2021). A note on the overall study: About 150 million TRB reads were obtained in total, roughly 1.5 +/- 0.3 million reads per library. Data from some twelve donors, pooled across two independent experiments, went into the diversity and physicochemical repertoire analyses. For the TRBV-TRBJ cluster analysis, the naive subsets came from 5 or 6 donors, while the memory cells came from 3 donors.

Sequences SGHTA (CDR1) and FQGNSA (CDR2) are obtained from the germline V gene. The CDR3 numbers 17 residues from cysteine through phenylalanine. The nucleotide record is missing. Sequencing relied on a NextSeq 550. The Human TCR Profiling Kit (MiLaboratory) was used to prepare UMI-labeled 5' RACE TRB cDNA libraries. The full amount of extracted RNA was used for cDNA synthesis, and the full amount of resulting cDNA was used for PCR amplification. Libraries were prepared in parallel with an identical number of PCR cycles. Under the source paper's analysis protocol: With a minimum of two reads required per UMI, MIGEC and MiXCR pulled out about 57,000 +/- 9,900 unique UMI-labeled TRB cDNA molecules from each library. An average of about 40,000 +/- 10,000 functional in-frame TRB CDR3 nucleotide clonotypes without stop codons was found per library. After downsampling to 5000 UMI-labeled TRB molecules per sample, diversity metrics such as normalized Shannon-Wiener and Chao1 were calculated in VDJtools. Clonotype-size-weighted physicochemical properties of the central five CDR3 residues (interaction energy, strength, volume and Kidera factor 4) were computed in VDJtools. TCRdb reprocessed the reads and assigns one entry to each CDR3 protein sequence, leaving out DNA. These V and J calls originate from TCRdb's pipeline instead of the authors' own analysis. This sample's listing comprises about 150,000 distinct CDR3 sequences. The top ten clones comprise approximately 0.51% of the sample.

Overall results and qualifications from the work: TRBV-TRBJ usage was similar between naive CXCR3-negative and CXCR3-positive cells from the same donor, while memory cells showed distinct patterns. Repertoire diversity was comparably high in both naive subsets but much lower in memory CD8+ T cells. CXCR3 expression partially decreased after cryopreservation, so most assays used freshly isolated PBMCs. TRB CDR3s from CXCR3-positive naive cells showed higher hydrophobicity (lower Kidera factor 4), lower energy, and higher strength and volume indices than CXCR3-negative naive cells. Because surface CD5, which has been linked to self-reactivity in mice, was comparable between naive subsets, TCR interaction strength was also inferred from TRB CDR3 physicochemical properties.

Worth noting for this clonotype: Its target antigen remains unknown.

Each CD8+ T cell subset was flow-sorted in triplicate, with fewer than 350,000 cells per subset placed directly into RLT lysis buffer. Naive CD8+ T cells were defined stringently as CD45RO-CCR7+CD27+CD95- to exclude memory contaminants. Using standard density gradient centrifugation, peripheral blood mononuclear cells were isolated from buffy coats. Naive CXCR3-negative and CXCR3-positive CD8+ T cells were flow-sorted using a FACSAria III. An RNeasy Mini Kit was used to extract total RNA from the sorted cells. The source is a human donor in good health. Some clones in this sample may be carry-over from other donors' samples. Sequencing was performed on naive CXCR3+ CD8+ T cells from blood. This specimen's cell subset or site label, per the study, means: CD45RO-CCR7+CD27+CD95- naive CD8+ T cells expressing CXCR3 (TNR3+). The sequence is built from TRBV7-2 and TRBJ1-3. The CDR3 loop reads CASSLGRPGSSGNTIYF. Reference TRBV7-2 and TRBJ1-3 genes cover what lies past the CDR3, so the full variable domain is GAGVSQSPSNKVTEKGKDVELRCDPISGHTALYWYRQSLGQGLEFLIYFQGNSAPDKSGLPSDRFSAERTGGSVSTLTIQRTQQEDSAVYLCASSLGRPGSSGNTIYFGEGSWLTVV.